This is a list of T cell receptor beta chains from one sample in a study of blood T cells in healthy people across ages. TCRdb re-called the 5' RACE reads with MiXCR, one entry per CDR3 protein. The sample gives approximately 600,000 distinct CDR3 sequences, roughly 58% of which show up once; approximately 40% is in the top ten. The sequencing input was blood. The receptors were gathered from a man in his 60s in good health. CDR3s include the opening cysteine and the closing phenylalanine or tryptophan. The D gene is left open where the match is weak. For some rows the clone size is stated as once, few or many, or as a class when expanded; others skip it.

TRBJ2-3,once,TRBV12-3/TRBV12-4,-,CASSYKTGPTDTQYF,TGTGCCAGCAGTTACAAGACAGGCCCCACAGATACGCAGTATTTT
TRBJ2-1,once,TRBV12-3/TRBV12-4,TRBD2,CASSYTLAGPSNEQFF,TGTGCCAGCAGCTATACACTAGCGGGCCCCTCCAATGAGCAGTTCTTC
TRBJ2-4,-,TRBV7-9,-,CASSLGKNNEQYF,TGTGCCAGCAGCTTAGGCAAGAACAATGAGCAGTACTTC
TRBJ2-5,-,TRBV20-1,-,CSARPRETQYF,TGCAGTGCTAGGCCACGGGAGACCCAGTACTTC
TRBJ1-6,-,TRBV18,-,CASSPIQGFNSPLHF,TGTGCCAGCTCACCAATCCAGGGATTCAATTCACCCCTCCACTTT
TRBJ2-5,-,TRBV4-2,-,CASSQDPQTSSETQYF,TGTGCCAGCAGCCAAGACCCTCAAACTAGCAGCGAGACCCAGTACTTC
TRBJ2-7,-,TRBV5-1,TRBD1,CASSVDRNYEQYF,TGCGCCAGCAGCGTGGACAGGAACTACGAGCAGTACTTC
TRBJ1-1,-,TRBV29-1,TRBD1,CSVDPTGQTEAFF,TGCAGCGTTGACCCGACAGGGCAAACTGAAGCTTTCTTT
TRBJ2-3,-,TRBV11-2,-,CASSLDTTDTQYF,TGTGCCAGCAGCTTAGATACGACAGATACGCAGTATTTT
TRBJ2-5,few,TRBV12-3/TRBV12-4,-,CASSLYLLGGPETQYF,TGTGCCAGCAGTTTGTACCTTCTAGGAGGTCCCGAGACCCAGTACTTC
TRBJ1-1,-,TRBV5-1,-,CASSFGAGPNTEAFF,TGCGCCAGCAGCTTCGGGGCAGGCCCGAACACTGAAGCTTTCTTT
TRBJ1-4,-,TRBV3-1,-,CASSQVRGSGNEKLFF,TGTGCCAGCAGCCAAGTAAGGGGGTCGGGTAATGAAAAACTGTTTTTT